This T cell receptor beta chain was captured in a study of regulatory T cells in long-lasting Graves disease. Study as a whole: Patients with persistent Graves' disease had over 5 years of antithyroid drugs and persistent TSH receptor antibodies. Broader study findings: TCR diversity was lower in persistent Graves' patients than in newly diagnosed ones.

Trimming cost V 6 bases and J 4 bases, with 12 bases left between them. The CDR3 is made up of 13 amino acids. CDR1 is MNHEY and CDR2 is SMNVEV in the germline V gene (reference sequence). This clonotype was recorded at least ten times. The target antigen is unknown. Through Arm-PCR of CDR3 regions and iRepertoire HTBI primers, TCR beta libraries were built. TCRdb reanalysed the multiplex PCR reads using MiXCR and keeps one entry per CDR3 protein. The profile covers about 460,000 distinct CDR3 sequences, with about 20% appearing a single time and around 14% taken by the ten largest. Noted time point: persistent/refractory GD, antithyroid drugs over 5 years with positive TRAb. PBMC-derived RNA was used for the TCR library.

The sequence was collected from a female donor with Graves disease. Sequences were derived from peripheral blood mononuclear cells (PBMCs), sampled when the disease was refractory, from a patient treated with antithyroid drugs. V usage is TRBV27 and J usage is TRBJ1-2; possible D gene TRBD1, 6 bases. CDR3 in DNA: TGTGCCAGCAGCCCGGACAGCCGCTATGGCTACACCTTC. Protein product: CASSPDSRYGYTF.